The sample holds a few counts of the clone carrying this TCR beta chain. Its specificity is not known. The data are from a study of CD8+CD57+ T cells in acquired aplastic anemia. For the study at large: Sorted CD4+ and CD8+ cells gave an average of roughly 3 ug of DNA. Sequencing produced an average of roughly 11 million reads per healthy donor for CD4+ cells.

Using genomic DNA as the template, TCR beta VDJ and CDR3 profiling was carried out. TCRdb re-derived calls from the reads in MiXCR, one entry per CDR3 protein. The sample carries 150,000 or so distinct CDR3 sequences, roughly 63% recorded once. Whole-study findings and limits: The same twenty-nine CD8+ CDR3 sequences occurred in patients and in controls. Patients were compared with controls for CD8+ Simpson's diversity, and no significant difference emerged.

The CDR3 is 13 residues long. Between the trimmed V and J ends, which lost 0 bases and 1 base, there was a span of 4 bases. Germline-derived CDR1 and CDR2 are SNHLY and FYNNEI. The sequencing input was sorted CD4+, CD8+, or CD8+CD57+ T cells (not recorded which) from PBMCs. The chain has TRBV2 and TRBJ2-7; D gene uncertain. The source of this sequence is a human donor in good health. As DNA, the CDR3 is TGTGCCAGCAGTGAAGCACCTTCCTACGAGCAGTACTTC. Translation: CASSEAPSYEQYF.